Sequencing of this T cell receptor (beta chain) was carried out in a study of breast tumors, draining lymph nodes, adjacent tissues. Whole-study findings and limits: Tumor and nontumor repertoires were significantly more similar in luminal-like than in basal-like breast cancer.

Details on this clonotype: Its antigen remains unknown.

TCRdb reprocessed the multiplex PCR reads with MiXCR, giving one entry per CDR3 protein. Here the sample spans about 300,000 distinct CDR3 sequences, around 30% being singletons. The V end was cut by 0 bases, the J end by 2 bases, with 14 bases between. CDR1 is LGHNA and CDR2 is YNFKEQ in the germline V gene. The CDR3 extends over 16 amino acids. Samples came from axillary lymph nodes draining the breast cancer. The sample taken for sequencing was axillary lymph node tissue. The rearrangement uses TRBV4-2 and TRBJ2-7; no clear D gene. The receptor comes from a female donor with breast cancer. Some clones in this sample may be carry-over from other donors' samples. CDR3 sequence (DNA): TGTGCCAGCAGCCAAGAAGCCTTGGGAAGTACCTACGAGCAGTACTTC. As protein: CASSQEALGSTYEQYF.